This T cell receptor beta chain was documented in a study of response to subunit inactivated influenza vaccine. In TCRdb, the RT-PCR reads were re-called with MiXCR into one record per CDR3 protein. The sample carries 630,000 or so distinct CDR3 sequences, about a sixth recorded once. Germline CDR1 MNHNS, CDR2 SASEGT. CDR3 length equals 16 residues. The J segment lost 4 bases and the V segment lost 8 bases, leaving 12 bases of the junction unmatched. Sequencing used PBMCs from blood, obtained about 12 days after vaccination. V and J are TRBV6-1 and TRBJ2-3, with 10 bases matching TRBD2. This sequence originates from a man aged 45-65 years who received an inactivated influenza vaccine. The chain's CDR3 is CASHFSSGRGSDTQYF. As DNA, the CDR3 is TGTGCCAGCCATTTTTCTAGCGGGAGAGGGTCAGATACGCAGTATTTT.